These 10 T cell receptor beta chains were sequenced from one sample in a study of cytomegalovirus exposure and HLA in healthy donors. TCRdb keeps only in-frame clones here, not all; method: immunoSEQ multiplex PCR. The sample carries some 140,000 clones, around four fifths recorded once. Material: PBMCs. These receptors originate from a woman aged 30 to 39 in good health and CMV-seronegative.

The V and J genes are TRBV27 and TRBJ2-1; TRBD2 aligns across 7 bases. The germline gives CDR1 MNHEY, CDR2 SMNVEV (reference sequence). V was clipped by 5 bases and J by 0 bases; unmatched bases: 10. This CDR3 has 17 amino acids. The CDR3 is CASSLLLAGSSYNEQFF. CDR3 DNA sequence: TGTGCCAGCAGTCTTCTTTTAGCGGGCAGCTCCTACAATGAGCAGTTCTTC.

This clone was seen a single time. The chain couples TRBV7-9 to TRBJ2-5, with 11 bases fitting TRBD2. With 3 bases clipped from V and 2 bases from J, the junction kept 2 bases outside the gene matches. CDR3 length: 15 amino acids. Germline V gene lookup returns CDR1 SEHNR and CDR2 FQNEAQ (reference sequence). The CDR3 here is CASSFGTSGQETQYF. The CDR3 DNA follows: TGTGCCAGCAGCTTCGGGACTAGCGGACAAGAGACCCAGTACTTC. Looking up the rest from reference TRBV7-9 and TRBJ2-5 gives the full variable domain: DTGVSQNPRHKITKRGQNVTFRCDPISEHNRLYWYRQTLGQGPEFLTYFQNEAQLEKSRLLSDRFSAERPKGSFSTLEIQRTEQGDSAMYLCASSFGTSGQETQYFGPGTRLLVL.

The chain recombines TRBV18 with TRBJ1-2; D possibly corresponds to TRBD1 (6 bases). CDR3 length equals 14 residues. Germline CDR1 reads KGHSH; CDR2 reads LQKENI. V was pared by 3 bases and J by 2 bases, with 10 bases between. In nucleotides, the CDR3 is TGTGCCAGCTCACCTGGACAGATAAACTATGGCTACACCTTC. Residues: CASSPGQINYGYTF.

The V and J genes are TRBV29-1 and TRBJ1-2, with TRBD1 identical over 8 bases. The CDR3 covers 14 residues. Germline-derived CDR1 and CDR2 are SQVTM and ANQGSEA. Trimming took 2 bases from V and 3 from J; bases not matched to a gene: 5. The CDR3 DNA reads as TGCAGCGTTGAACTCGGACAGGGAGACTATGGCTACACCTTC. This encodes CSVELGQGDYGYTF.

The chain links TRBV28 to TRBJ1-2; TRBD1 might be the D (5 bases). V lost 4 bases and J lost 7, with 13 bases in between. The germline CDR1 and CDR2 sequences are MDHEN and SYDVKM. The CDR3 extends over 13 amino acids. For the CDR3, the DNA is TGTGCCAGCAGTTCCCAGGGTCGTGCTGGCTACACCTTC. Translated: CASSSQGRAGYTF.

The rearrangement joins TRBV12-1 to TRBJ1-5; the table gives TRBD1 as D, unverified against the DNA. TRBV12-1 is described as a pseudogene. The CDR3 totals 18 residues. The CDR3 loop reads CASSFKVDRDYSNQPQHF. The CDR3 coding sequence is TGTGCCAGCAGCTTTAAAGTGGACAGGGATTATAGCAATCAGCCCCAGCATTTT.

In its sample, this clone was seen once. CDR3 coding DNA: TGTGCCAGCAGCTTAGACAGGGGAATGTCACCCCTCCACTTT. The encoded protein is CASSLDRGMSPLHF. The chain links TRBV13 to TRBJ1-6; 7 nucleotides line up with TRBD1. Looked up from germline, CDR1 is PRHDT and CDR2 is FYEKMQ (reference sequence). This CDR3 is built from 14 residues. V dropped 1 base and J dropped 10; count of bases not matched to a gene: 4.

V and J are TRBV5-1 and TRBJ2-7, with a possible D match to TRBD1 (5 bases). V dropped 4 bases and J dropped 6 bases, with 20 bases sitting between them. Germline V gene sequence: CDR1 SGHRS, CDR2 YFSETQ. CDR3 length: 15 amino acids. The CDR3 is CASSVPGGASGEQYF. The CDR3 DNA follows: TGCGCCAGCAGCGTTCCCGGTGGGGCCTCTGGCGAGCAGTACTTC.

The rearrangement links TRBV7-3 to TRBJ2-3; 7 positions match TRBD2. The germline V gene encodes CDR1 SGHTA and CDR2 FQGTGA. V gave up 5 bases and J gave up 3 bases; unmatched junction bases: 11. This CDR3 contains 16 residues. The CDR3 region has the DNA TGTGCCAGCAGCGGGAGGGACGAGCTAGGAACAGATACGCAGTATTTT. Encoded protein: CASSGRDELGTDTQYF.

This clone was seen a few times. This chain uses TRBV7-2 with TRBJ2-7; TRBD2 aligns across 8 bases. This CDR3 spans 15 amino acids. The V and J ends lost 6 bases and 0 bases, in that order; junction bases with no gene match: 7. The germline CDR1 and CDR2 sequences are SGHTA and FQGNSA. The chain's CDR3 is CASSQRGGGSYEQYF. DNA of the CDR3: TGTGCCAGCAGTCAACGGGGGGGAGGCTCCTACGAGCAGTACTTC. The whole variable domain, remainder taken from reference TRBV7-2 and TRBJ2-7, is GAGVSQSPSNKVTEKGKDVELRCDPISGHTALYWYRQSLGQGLEFLIYFQGNSAPDKSGLPSDRFSAERTGGSVSTLTIQRTQQEDSAVYLCASSQRGGGSYEQYFGPGTRLTVT.